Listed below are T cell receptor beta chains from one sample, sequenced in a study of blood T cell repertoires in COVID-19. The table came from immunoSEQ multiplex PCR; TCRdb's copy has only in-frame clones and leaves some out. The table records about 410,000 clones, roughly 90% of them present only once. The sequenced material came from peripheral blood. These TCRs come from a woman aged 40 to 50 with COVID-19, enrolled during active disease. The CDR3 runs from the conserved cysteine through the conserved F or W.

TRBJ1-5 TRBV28 CASRDDAGGSQPQHF
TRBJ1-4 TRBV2 CASIGLGQAQNEKLFF
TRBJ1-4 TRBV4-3 CASSQRGTGAEKLFF
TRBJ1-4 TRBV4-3 CASSLARGSNEKLFF
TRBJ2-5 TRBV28 CASSLGPRGYNQETQYF
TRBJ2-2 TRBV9 CASSVKHRTNTGELFF
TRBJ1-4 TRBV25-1 CASSEARGSHEKLFF
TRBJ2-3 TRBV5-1 CASSSGLAGGTAADTQYF
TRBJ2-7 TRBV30 CAWRDGRIYEQYF
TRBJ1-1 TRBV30 CAEASNTEAFF
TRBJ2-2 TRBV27 CASSSLDGQAGSGELFF
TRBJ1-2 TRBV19 CASSPDRPLNYGYTF
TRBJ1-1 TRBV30 CAWSQGPGAEAFF
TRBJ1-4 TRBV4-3 CASSQDSVGQGAEKLFF
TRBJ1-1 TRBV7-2 CASSPGQMNTEAFF
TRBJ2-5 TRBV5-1 CASSSGQQETQYF
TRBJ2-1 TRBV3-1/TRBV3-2 CASDLAGGSHNEQFF
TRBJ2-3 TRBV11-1 CASKNPGRGLTDTQYF
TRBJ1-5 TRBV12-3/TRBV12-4 CASSFSNQPQHF
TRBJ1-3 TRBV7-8 CASRRLAGDTIYF
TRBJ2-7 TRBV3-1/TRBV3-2 CASSQRTSGRSSYEQYF
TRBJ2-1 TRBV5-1 CASSPNPGQYNEQFF
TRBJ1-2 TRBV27 CASSPRRGNYGYTF
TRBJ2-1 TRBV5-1 CASSSYPTSGGYNEQFF
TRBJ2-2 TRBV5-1 CASSLGPDSTGELFF
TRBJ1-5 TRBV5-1 CASSLNGQGLGQPQHF
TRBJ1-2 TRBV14 CASSQARGLFIYGYTF
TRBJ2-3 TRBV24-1 CATSDPGLASNADTQYF
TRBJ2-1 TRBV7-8 CASSLVTGTSPYNEQFF
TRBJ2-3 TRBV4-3 CASSQDFGGAGGSGDTQYF
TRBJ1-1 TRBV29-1 CSVDGTGGGTEAFF
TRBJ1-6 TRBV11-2 CASSLAGGNSPLHF
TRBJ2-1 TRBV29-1 CSGIRDRGYNEQFF
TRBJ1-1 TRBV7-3 CASRGRGSAEAFF
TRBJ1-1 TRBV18 CASSPTGETEAFF
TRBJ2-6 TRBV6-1 CASSEGGMRGSRIVLTF
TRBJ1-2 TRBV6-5 CASRDTTVNYGYTF
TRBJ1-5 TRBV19 CAVSGPRSNQPQHF
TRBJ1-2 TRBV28 CASRYPGGYGYTF
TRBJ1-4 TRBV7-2 CASSLGQGAQEKLFF